The present TCR beta chain was sequenced within a study of shared clonotypes between healthy human individuals. This clone was recorded a few times. V was clipped by 2 bases and J by 5 bases, with 11 bases between them. Germline lookup yields CDR1 SGHRS and CDR2 YFSETQ. This CDR3 has 14 amino acids. Sequencing was performed with immunoSEQ multiplex PCR; in TCRdb, only in-frame clones are kept and a portion is missing. The sample lists over a million clones, approximately 78% occurring once. V is TRBV5-1 and J is TRBJ2-1; TRBD1 is a possible D gene (6 bases). The sequence came from a man between 18 and 35 years old in good health. Some clones in this sample may be carry-over from other donors' samples. Sample: memory CD4+ T cells from PBMCs. Subset here: CD45RA-negative fraction. The CDR3 region has the DNA TGCGCCAGCAGCTTTCTACAGGGAAACAATGAGCAGTTCTTC. Protein: CASSFLQGNNEQFF. Supplemented by reference TRBV5-1 and TRBJ2-1, the full variable domain reads KAGVTQTPRYLIKTRGQQVTLSCSPISGHRSVSWYQQTPGQGLQFLFEYFSETQRNKGNFPGRFSGRQFSNSRSEMNVSTLELGDSALYLCASSFLQGNNEQFFGPGTRLTVL.